Listed below are T cell receptor beta chains from one sample, sequenced in a study of T-cell memory formation after mild COVID-19. TCRdb used MiXCR to reprocess the 5' RACE reads, holding one entry per CDR3 protein. The data show some 40,000 distinct CDR3 sequences, 7.3% seen once. The specimen sequenced was PBMCs or a T cell subset sorted from them (not recorded which). The origin of the receptors is a man aged 18 to 35 who had mild COVID-19 (a few samples of this study predate the infection). Cell type and time point are not known. Each CDR3 is given with its conserved first and last residue. D genes are given only for firm matches. Clone size appears in some rows only: once, few, many, or a class for an expanded clone.

size	D	J	V	DNA	CDR3
few	TRBD2	TRBJ2-3	TRBV2	TGTGCCAGCAGTGAACGGCGGGGGGTGGCAGATACGCAGTATTTT	CASSERRGVADTQYF
few	TRBD1	TRBJ1-2	TRBV12-3/TRBV12-4	TGTGCCAGCATAGATCGGGGGACAGACTATGGCTACACCTTC	CASIDRGTDYGYTF
.	.	TRBJ2-6	TRBV6-2/TRBV6-3	TGTGCCAGCACCGGCTCTGGGGCCAACGTCCTGACTTTC	CASTGSGANVLTF
.	TRBD2	TRBJ2-3	TRBV4-1	TGCGCCAGCAGCCAAGATTTAGCGGGGGAAAGCACAGATACGCAGTATTTT	CASSQDLAGESTDTQYF
.	.	TRBJ2-5	TRBV24-1	TGTGCCACCAAGGCAACAGGGAGGGAGACCCAGTACTTC	CATKATGRETQYF
medium-sized	.	TRBJ2-1	TRBV7-9	TGTGCCAGCAGCTTCCGGGGATCATCCTACAATGAGCAGTTCTTC	CASSFRGSSYNEQFF
many	.	TRBJ2-1	TRBV5-5	TGTGCCAGCAGCTTGACGGAGAATGAGCAGTTCTTC	CASSLTENEQFF
.	.	TRBJ2-5	TRBV5-1	TGCGCCAGCAGCTTGGGGTCGGGAGAAGAGACCCAGTACTTC	CASSLGSGEETQYF
.	.	TRBJ2-1	TRBV18	TGTGCCAGCTCACCAGCGGGGTCTTACAATGAGCAGTTCTTC	CASSPAGSYNEQFF
few	.	TRBJ2-7	TRBV2	TGTGCCAGCAGTGGTTTGAGGGGGGTCTACGAGCAGTACTTC	CASSGLRGVYEQYF
few	TRBD1	TRBJ1-2	TRBV5-1	TGCGCCAGCAGCTTGGTAGAGACAGGGGGCGAGTATGGCTACACCTTC	CASSLVETGGEYGYTF
few	.	TRBJ2-1	TRBV6-1	TGTGCCAGCAGTGAATACTCTTCGTCCACGGTCTACAATGAGCAGTTCTTC	CASSEYSSSTVYNEQFF